A selection of T cell receptor beta chains follows, all from one sample in a study of T cell repertoires in cytomegalovirus infection. No antigen has been assigned to these receptors. TCRdb itself ran the reads through MiXCR, one entry per CDR3 protein. This sample has fewer than 650,000 distinct CDR3 sequences, with about 40% found just once. Specimen: cultured PBMCs, collected from culture after CMV antigen stimulation. The receptors derive from a human donor in good health (CMV status not recorded). Some clones in this sample may be carry-over from other donors' samples. Each CDR3 is given with its conserved first and last residue. The D gene is left open where the match is weak. Where a row states a size, it is once, few, many or the class of an expanded clone; other rows omit it.

few	TRBV7-4	TRBJ2-7	.	TGTGCCAGCAGGGCCCCCGGCTCAGGCGAGCAGTACTTC	CASRAPGSGEQYF
few	TRBV7-2	TRBJ1-1	TRBD1	TGTGCCAGCAGCCCCCACAGGGGACATTACACTGAAGCTTTCTTT	CASSPHRGHYTEAFF
.	TRBV7-9	TRBJ2-7	.	TGTGCCAGCAGCTTAGAGGTTCAAGTGACGCATGAGAGGTGGGAGCAGTACTTC	CASSLEVQVTHERWEQYF
few	TRBV7-2	TRBJ2-7	TRBD2	TGTGCCAGCAGCTTGGGGGGGTTTAGCAGCTCCGAGCAGTACTTC	CASSLGGFSSSEQYF
few	TRBV4-3	TRBJ2-2	.	TGCGCCAGCAGCCCGGGACACCAAGGCGGGGAGCTGTTTTTT	CASSPGHQGGELFF
.	TRBV28	TRBJ1-1	.	TGTGCCAGCAGCAAGACAGGAGCCTTTAACACTGAAGCTTTCTTT	CASSKTGAFNTEAFF
.	TRBV7-2	TRBJ1-2	.	TGTGCCAGCAGCTTAGCCACAGCCTATGGCTACACCTTC	CASSLATAYGYTF
.	TRBV5-6	TRBJ2-7	.	TGTGCCAGCAGTGGATCAGGAGGCGCTGCCTACGAGCAGTACTTC	CASSGSGGAAYEQYF
.	TRBV4-1	TRBJ2-3	.	TGCGCCAGCAGCCAAGCGGAAAGGGTGTTCGGCACAGATACGCAGTATTTT	CASSQAERVFGTDTQYF
few	TRBV19	TRBJ1-4	.	TGTGCCAGTAGTATAGGTCGACGCCGAGAGACTAATGAAAAACTGTTTTTT	CASSIGRRRETNEKLFF
.	TRBV12-3/TRBV12-4	TRBJ2-1	.	TGTGCCAGCAGTTTAGGGGAGATTGAGCAGTTCTTC	CASSLGEIEQFF
.	TRBV24-1	TRBJ2-5	.	TGTGCCACCAGTGGTGGGGGATTAGAGACCCAGTACTTC	CATSGGGLETQYF
.	TRBV12-3/TRBV12-4	TRBJ2-3	.	TGTGCCAGCAGTTTCTCAGGGGCGGGAGATACGCAGTATTTT	CASSFSGAGDTQYF
few	TRBV6-2/TRBV6-3	TRBJ2-7	.	TGTGCCAGCAGTTACATTGGAGGCTACGAGCAGTACTTC	CASSYIGGYEQYF
.	TRBV28	TRBJ2-2	.	TGTGCCAGCAGCCCGGCGTCCGACAACACCGGGGAGCTGTTTTTT	CASSPASDNTGELFF
.	TRBV5-1	TRBJ2-1	TRBD2	TGCGCCAGCAGCGAAACTAGCGGGGTGAACAATGAGCAGTTCTTC	CASSETSGVNNEQFF
few	TRBV12-3/TRBV12-4	TRBJ2-2	.	TGTGCCAGCAGTTTAATGTATTCCGGGGAGCTGTTTTTT	CASSLMYSGELFF
.	TRBV11-2	TRBJ2-1	TRBD2	TGTGCCAGCAGCTCCCCGGAGGTGGAGGCTAGCGGGAGGGCCGAGCAGTTCTTC	CASSSPEVEASGRAEQFF
.	TRBV11-1	TRBJ1-6	.	TGTGCCAGCAGCTTTACGGGACCGAATTCACCCCTCCACTTT	CASSFTGPNSPLHF
.	TRBV28	TRBJ2-3	TRBD1	TGTGCCAGCAGTATCGGGACAGGGGGTACAGATACGCAGTATTTT	CASSIGTGGTDTQYF
once	TRBV3-1	TRBJ2-5	TRBD2	TGTGCCAGCAGCCAACAAGCGGGAGGAGAGACCCAGTACTTC	CASSQQAGGETQYF
.	TRBV3-1	TRBJ2-1	TRBD1	TGTGCCAGCAGCCAACGGACAGGGGGCTACAATGAGCAGTTCTTC	CASSQRTGGYNEQFF
few	TRBV6-5	TRBJ1-5	.	TGTGCCAGCAGTCATAGGGGTAACAATCAGCCCCAGCATTTT	CASSHRGNNQPQHF
few	TRBV4-1	TRBJ2-1	.	TGCGCCAGCAGCCCACAGTCGGGTAATGAGCAGTTCTTC	CASSPQSGNEQFF
.	TRBV4-1	TRBJ1-6	.	TGCGCCAGCAGCCAAAATCGACGGAATTCACCCCTCCACTTT	CASSQNRRNSPLHF
.	TRBV2	TRBJ2-4	TRBD2	TGTGCCAGCAGTCCCCTGGATAGCGGGAGGGCCGGGGGTCTGGCCAAAAACATTCAGTACTTC	CASSPLDSGRAGGLAKNIQYF
.	TRBV20-1	TRBJ2-3	TRBD2	TGCAGTGCCCAGACTAGCGGGTATACAGATACGCAGTATTTT	CSAQTSGYTDTQYF
few	TRBV7-8	TRBJ2-1	.	TGTGCCAGCAGCGTTTTTGTAGGGGCTTCCTACAATGAGCAGTTCTTC	CASSVFVGASYNEQFF
.	TRBV6-1	TRBJ1-5	TRBD1	TGTGCCAGCAGTCTCGCACACAGGGGGGGACCTAGCAATCAGCCCCAGCATTTT	CASSLAHRGGPSNQPQHF
.	TRBV29-1	TRBJ2-7	.	TGCAGCGTAGCGAAAGGGACCTACGAGCAGTACTTC	CSVAKGTYEQYF
few	TRBV5-6	TRBJ2-1	TRBD2	TGTGCCAGCAACCCAGAAAGACTAGCGGTGAGCTCCTACAATGAGCAGTTCTTC	CASNPERLAVSSYNEQFF
few	TRBV18	TRBJ2-1	TRBD2	TGTGCCAGCTCACCCTTCGGACTAGCGGGAGAGGGAGAGCAGTTCTTC	CASSPFGLAGEGEQFF
.	TRBV6-6	TRBJ1-5	.	TGTGCCAGTTCTGGGTCACAGCTGAATCAGCCCCAGCATTTT	CASSGSQLNQPQHF
.	TRBV20-1	TRBJ2-7	TRBD2	TGCAGTGTCCCGGGACTAGCGTACGAGCAGTACTTC	CSVPGLAYEQYF
.	TRBV7-6	TRBJ1-5	.	TGTGCCAGCAGCTCAGCGGCCGGAGATCAGCCCCAGCATTTT	CASSSAAGDQPQHF
.	TRBV19	TRBJ2-4	TRBD2	TGTGCCAGTAGTATTCGAACGGGAGGGGAAAACATTCAGTACTTC	CASSIRTGGENIQYF
few	TRBV2	TRBJ2-1	TRBD2	TGTGCCAGCAGCTCTAGCGGGGGCTCCTACAATGAGCAGTTCTTC	CASSSSGGSYNEQFF
.	TRBV4-3	TRBJ2-1	TRBD2	TGCGCCAGCAGCCCACAAGGGATCGCGGGAGGTTTTGAGCAGTTCTTC	CASSPQGIAGGFEQFF
.	TRBV6-5	TRBJ2-1	.	TGTGCCAGCAGTTACTCGGGGGCCTTGGGTAATGAGCAGTTCTTC	CASSYSGALGNEQFF
.	TRBV28	TRBJ1-4	.	TGTGCCAGCAGCCAAACCGTTGAAAAACTGTTTTTT	CASSQTVEKLFF
.	TRBV12-3/TRBV12-4	TRBJ1-4	.	TGTGCCAGCAGTTTAGGACCTCGGCGTGAGGGGAACGAAAAACTGTTTTTT	CASSLGPRREGNEKLFF
.	TRBV20-1	TRBJ2-3	TRBD2	TGCAGTGCTAGAGCTAGCGGGTCGGATACGCAGTATTTT	CSARASGSDTQYF
.	TRBV12-3/TRBV12-4	TRBJ2-1	TRBD1	TGTGCCAGCTATACAGGGGCCTACAATGAGCAGTTCTTC	CASYTGAYNEQFF
once	TRBV10-3	TRBJ1-5	.	TGTGCCATCAGTGAGTCGATCACGGCGGAGAGCAATCAGCCCCAGCATTTT	CAISESITAESNQPQHF
few	TRBV6-1	TRBJ2-5	TRBD2	TGTGCCAGCAGTGTTTGGATAGCGGGACGGGAGACCCAGTACTTC	CASSVWIAGRETQYF
.	TRBV23-1	TRBJ2-5	.	TGCGCCAGCAGTCAATCTGAGTGGGAGACCCAGTACTTC	CASSQSEWETQYF
.	TRBV7-6	TRBJ1-1	TRBD1	TGTGCCAGCAGCTCCCTCCCCCCCCCGGGACAGAGGAACACTGAAGCTTTCTTT	CASSSLPPPGQRNTEAFF
few	TRBV12-3/TRBV12-4	TRBJ1-5	.	TGTGCCAGCAGTTTATACCAGAGGGAGTCCCAGCATTTT	CASSLYQRESQHF
.	TRBV7-6	TRBJ1-3	.	TGTGCCAGCTACGACCTCTCTGGAAACACCATATATTTT	CASYDLSGNTIYF
few	TRBV28	TRBJ1-5	.	TGTGCCAGCAGTTTTATCCCGAGGGGCAATCAGCCCCAGCATTTT	CASSFIPRGNQPQHF
.	TRBV14	TRBJ1-3	.	TGTGCCAGCAGCGGGGGCTCCTCTGGAAACACCATATATTTT	CASSGGSSGNTIYF